A single T cell receptor beta chain is shown here with its context. The specificity of this receptor is unknown. Qualities for individual bases were not recorded, and no much larger clone is one base off. The sample comes from a study of blood T cell repertoires in COVID-19 (dated by TCRdb to 2020 to 2022). Turning to the overall study: Collaborator samples came from the United States, Italy and Spain and covered acute and convalescent phases of COVID-19. The prospective study material was composed of cDNA or gDNA derived from T cells, B-cell-depleted T cells, or PBMCs. Deeply sampled blood TCRbeta repertoires from subjects exposed to, actively infected with, or recovered from COVID-19 were included in the dataset. The repertoires were made available in a free public database intended to serve as a resource for research on the immune response to SARS-CoV-2. The samples were drawn from the first 160 participants of the ongoing ImmuneRACE study and from more than 1,000 subjects provided by 6 global collaborators. Nearly every sample came with metadata listing a de-identified subject ID, COVID-19 status, age in years and sex. Where available, HLA class I and class II types were obtained from metadata supplied by the sample provider rather than from assay-based typing. The investigation overall reported the following: The amount of clinical and demographic metadata varied by source and participant and was provided uncurated.

The immunoSEQ Assay, a bias-controlled multiplex PCR, was used to amplify TCRbeta CDR3 regions from genomic DNA. The paper's processing steps were these. Within the assay, amplification of reference gene primers was used to estimate how many nucleated cells each sample contained. To quantify the absolute abundance of each unique TCRbeta CDR3 rearrangement, sequence reads were collapsed and filtered. For each sample, productive Simpson clonality was calculated as the square root of Simpson's diversity index across productive rearrangements. The clones in this table, taken by TCRdb from immuneACCESS, are in-frame only. Not every clone is retained; where verified, under half of the shortfall comes from an unresolved V gene, and the cause of the rest is unknown. The V and J calls and clone size were taken over from that table, and D and trimming were inferred from the DNA. In this sample the table shows about 160,000 clones, 65% to 85% of which occur a single time. Clones ranked in the top ten supply about 5.3% of the sample.

Trimming accounts for 3 bases at V and 7 bases at J, while the number of junction bases matched to no gene is 3. The CDR3 goes from the cysteine to the phenylalanine over 13 residues. The kept DNA is CDR3 alone, 39 bases in frame from the first base. Enrolling through a virtual design, the prospective study's participants ranged in age from roughly 18 to 90 years and lived across more than 20 United States geographic areas. To assign participants to cohorts, the prospective study relied on clinical history that participants themselves reported in a screening survey and a study questionnaire. In the prospective study, mobile phlebotomists collected whole blood, serum and a nasopharyngeal or oropharyngeal swab from each participant. Prospective study participants could optionally give additional blood draws and questionnaires over a 2-month period. Before DNA extraction, blood samples from the prospective study were shipped at room temperature or frozen.

Recombination linked TRBV12-3 or TRBV12-4 to TRBJ1-2; 9 central bases correspond to TRBD1. Sequences were obtained from PBMCs or T cells enriched from blood (not recorded which). The sequence was collected from a woman between 35 and 50 years old with acute COVID-19. The bases read TGTGCCAGCAGTTTTAAACAGGGGGCTGGCTACACCTTC. It encodes CASSFKQGAGYTF.